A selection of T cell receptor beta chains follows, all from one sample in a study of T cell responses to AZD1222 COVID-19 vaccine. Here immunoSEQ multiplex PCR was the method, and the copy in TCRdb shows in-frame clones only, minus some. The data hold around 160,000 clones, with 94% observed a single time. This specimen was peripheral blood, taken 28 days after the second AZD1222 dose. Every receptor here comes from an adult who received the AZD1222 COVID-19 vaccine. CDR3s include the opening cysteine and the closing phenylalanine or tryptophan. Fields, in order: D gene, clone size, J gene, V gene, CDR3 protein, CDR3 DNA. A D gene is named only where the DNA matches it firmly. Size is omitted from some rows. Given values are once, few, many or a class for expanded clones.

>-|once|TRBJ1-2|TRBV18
CASSPTAENYGYTF
TGTGCCAGCTCACCGACAGCTGAAAACTATGGCTACACCTTC
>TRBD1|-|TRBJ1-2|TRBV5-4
CASRNGQGAGYGYTF
TGTGCCAGCAGAAATGGACAGGGGGCCGGCTATGGCTACACCTTC
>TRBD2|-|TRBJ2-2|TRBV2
CANKEKSGGNGELFF
TGTGCCAACAAAGAAAAATCGGGGGGAAACGGGGAGCTGTTTTTT
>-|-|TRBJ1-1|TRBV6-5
CASSFGVPEAFF
TGTGCCAGCAGCTTCGGTGTTCCTGAAGCTTTCTTT
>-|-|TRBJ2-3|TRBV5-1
CASSPQGDTQYF
TGCGCCAGCAGCCCCCAAGGGGATACGCAGTATTTT
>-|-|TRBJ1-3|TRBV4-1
CASSQQEAQSSGNTIYF
TGCGCCAGCAGCCAACAGGAAGCCCAGAGCTCTGGAAACACCATATATTTT
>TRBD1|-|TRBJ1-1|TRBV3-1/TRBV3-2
CASSPGTGEAFF
TGTGCCAGCAGCCCCGGGACAGGTGAAGCTTTCTTT
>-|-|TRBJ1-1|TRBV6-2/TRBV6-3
CASSYKQGSRNTEAFF
TGTGCCAGCAGTTACAAGCAGGGGAGTAGAAACACTGAAGCTTTCTTT
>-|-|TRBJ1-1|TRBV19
CASSQGNTEAFF
TGTGCCAGTAGTCAGGGGAACACTGAAGCTTTCTTT
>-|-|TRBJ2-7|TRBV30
CAWSGTTGEIFYEQYF
TGTGCCTGGAGTGGGACTACGGGAGAAATATTCTACGAGCAGTACTTC
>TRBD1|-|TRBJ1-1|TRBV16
CASSQSGTANEAFF
TGTGCCAGCAGCCAATCCGGGACAGCAAATGAAGCTTTCTTT
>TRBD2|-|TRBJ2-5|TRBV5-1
CASSLVQLAGETQYF
TGCGCCAGCAGCTTGGTGCAGCTAGCGGGGGAAACTCAGTACTTC
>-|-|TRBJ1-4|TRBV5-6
CASSLADIAGNEKLFF
TGTGCCAGCAGCTTGGCAGACATCGCCGGCAATGAAAAACTGTTTTTT